This TCR beta chain was observed in a study of blood T cell repertoires in COVID-19. Across the whole study: The United States, Italy and Spain provided the acute and convalescent COVID-19 samples. Nucleic acid was either cDNA or gDNA, and it came from T cells, B-cell-depleted T cells, or PBMCs.

Authors' processing steps: Estimated nucleated cell counts came from reference gene primer amplification. Assay used: immunoSEQ multiplex PCR; TCRdb lists only in-frame clones, some missing. D and trimming were read from the DNA, whereas the V and J calls and clone size are those reported in that table. The profile shows roughly 260,000 clones, about nine tenths of them singletons. This clone was seen once. The sequence derives from a woman aged 25 to 39 with COVID-19, enrolled during active disease. Sequenced sample: peripheral blood.

The CDR3, as DNA: TGTGCCAGCAGTGGGGCGGGGGGGAGAGCCACCTACGAGCAGTACTTC. Translating gives CASSGAGGRATYEQYF. This chain uses TRBV6-2 or TRBV6-3 with TRBJ2-7, with 9 bases identical to TRBD2. This CDR3 has 16 residues. Per germline, CDR1 MNHEY and CDR2 SVGEGT. V shed 5 bases and J 2 bases; nucleotides not matched to a gene: 10.